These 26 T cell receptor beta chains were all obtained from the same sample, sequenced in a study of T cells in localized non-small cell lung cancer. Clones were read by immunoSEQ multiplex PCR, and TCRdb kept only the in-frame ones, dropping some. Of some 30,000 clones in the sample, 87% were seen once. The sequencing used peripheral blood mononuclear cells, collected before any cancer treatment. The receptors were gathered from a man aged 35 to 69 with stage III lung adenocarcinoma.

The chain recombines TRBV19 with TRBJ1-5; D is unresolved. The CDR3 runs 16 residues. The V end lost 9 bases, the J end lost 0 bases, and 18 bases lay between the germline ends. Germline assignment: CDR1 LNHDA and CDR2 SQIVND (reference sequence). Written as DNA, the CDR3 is TGTGCCAGCCGAAAGCTGGAGGAGCGTAGCAATCAGCCCCAGCATTTT. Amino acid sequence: CASRKLEERSNQPQHF.

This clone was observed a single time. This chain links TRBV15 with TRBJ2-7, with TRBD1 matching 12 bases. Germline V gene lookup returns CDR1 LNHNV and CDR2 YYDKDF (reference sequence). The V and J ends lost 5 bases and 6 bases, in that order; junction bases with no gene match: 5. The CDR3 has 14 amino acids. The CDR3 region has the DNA TGTGCCACCAGCCCGGGACAGGGGGCGTCCGAGCAGTACTTC. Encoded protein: CATSPGQGASEQYF.

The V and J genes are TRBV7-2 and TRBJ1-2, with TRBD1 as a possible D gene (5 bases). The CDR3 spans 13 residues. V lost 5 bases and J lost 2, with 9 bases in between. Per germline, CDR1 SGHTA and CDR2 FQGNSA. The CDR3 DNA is TGTGCCAGCAGCCGCGACAGAAACTATGGCTACACCTTC. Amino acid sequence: CASSRDRNYGYTF.

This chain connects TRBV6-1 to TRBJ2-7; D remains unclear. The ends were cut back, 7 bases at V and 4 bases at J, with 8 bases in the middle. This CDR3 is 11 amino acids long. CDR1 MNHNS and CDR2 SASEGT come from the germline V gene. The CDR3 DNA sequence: TGTGCCAGCATGAGTGAGTACGAGCAGTACTTC. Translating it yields CASMSEYEQYF.

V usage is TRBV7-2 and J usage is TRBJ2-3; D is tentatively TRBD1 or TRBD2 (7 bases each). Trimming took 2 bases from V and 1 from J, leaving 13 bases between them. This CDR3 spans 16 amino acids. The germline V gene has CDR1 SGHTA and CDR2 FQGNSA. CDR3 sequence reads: CASSLIAGGGTDTQYF. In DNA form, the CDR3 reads TGTGCCAGCAGCTTAATCGCAGGGGGGGGCACAGATACGCAGTATTTT.

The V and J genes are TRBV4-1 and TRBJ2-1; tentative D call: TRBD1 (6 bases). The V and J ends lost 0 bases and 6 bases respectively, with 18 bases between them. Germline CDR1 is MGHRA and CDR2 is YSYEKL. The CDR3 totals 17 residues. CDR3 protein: CASSQDLARTGSNEQFF. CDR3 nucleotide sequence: TGCGCCAGCAGCCAAGATCTAGCTAGAACAGGGAGCAATGAGCAGTTCTTC.

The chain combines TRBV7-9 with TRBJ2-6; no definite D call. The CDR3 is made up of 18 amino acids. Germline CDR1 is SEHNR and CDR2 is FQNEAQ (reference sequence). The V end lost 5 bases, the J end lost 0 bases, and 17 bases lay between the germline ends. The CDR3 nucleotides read TGTGCCAGCAGCCGAAATAGAAATTACGGCTCTGGGGCCAACGTCCTGACTTTC. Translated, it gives CASSRNRNYGSGANVLTF.

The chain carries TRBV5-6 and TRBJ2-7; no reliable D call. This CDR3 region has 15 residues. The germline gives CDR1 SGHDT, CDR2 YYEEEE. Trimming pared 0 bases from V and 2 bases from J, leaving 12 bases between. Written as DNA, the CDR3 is TGTGCCAGCAGCTTGGTAGGGCCCTCCCCCTACGAGCAGTACTTC. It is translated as CASSLVGPSPYEQYF.

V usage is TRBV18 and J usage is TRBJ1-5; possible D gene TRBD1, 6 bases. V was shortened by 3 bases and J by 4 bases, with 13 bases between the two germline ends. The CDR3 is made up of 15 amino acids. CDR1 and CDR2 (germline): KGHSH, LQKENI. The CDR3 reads CASSPGGTLNQPQHF. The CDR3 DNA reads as TGTGCCAGCTCACCCGGAGGGACACTTAATCAGCCCCAGCATTTT.

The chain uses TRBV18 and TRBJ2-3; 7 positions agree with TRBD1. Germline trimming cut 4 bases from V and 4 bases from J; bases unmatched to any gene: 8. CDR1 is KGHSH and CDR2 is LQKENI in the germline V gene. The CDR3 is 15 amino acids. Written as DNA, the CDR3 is TGTGCCAGCTCACTTTTGCCGGGGACAGCAGATACGCAGTATTTT. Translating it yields CASSLLPGTADTQYF.

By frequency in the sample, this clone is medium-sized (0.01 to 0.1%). CDR3 sequence reads: CASSPGGLGSPLHF. DNA of the CDR3: TGTGCCAGCAGCCCGGGGGGGTTAGGGTCACCCCTCCACTTT. V gene TRBV9 combines with J gene TRBJ1-6, with D maybe TRBD1 (5 bases). Trimming removed 4 bases at V and 10 bases at J, with 15 bases between. The CDR3 has 14 amino acids. Looked up from germline, CDR1 is SGDLS and CDR2 is YYNGEE.

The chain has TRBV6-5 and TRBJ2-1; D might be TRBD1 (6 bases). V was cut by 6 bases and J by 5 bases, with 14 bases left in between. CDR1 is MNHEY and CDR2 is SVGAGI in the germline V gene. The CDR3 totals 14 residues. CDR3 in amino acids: CASRYDRWNNEQFF. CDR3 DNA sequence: TGTGCCAGCAGGTACGACAGGTGGAACAATGAGCAGTTCTTC.

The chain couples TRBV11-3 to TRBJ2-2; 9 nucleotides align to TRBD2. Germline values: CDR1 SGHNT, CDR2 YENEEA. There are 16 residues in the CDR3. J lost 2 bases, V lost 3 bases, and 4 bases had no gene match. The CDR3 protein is CASSLARGGNTGELFF. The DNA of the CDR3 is TGTGCCAGCAGCTTGGCGCGGGGGGGAAACACCGGGGAGCTGTTTTTT.

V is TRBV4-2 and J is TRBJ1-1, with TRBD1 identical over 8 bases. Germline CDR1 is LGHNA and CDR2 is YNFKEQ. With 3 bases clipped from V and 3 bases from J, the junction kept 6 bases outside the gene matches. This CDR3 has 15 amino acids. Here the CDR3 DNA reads TGTGCCAGCAGCCAGGGACAGGCGGACGACACTGAAGCTTTCTTT. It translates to CASSQGQADDTEAFF.

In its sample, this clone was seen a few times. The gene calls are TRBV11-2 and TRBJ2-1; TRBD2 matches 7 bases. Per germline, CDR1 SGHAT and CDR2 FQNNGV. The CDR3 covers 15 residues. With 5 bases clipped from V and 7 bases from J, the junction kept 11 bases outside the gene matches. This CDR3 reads CASSRLWTSTNEQFF. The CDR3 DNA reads TGTGCCAGCAGCCGCCTATGGACTAGTACAAATGAGCAGTTCTTC.

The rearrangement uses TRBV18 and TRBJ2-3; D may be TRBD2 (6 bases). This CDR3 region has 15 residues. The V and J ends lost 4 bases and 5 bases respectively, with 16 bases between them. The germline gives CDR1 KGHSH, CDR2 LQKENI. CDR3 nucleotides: TGTGCCAGCTCACTTGGCGGGGCTAGGGAAGATACGCAGTATTTT. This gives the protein CASSLGGAREDTQYF. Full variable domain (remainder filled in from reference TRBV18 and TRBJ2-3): NAGVMQNPRHLVRRRGQEARLRCSPMKGHSHVYWYRQLPEEGLKFMVYLQKENIIDESGMPKERFSAEFPKEGPSILRIQQVVRGDSAAYFCASSLGGAREDTQYFGPGTRLTVL.

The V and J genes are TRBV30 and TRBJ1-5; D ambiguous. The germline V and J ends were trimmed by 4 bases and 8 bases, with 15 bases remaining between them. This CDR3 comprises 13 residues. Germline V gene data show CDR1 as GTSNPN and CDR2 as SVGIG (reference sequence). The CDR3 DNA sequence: TGTGCCTGGAATAGTCAGCCAAATAAGCCCCAGCATTTT. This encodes CAWNSQPNKPQHF.

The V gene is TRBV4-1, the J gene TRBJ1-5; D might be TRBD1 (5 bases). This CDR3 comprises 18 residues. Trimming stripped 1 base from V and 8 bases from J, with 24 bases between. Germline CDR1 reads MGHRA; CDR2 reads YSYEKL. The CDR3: CASSQGVGGGRASEPQHF. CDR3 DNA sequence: TGCGCCAGCAGCCAAGGTGTCGGAGGAGGCAGGGCGTCGGAGCCCCAGCATTTT.

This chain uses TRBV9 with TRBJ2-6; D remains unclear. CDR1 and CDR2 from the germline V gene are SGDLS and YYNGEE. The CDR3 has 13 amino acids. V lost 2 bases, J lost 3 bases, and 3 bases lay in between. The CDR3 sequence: CASSVSGANVLTF. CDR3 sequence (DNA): TGTGCCAGCAGCGTTAGTGGGGCCAACGTCCTGACTTTC.

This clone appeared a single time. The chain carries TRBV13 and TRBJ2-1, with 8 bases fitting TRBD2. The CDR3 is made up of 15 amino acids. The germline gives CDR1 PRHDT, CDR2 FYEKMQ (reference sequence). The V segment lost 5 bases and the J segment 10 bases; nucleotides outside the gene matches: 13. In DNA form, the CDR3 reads TGTGCCAGCAGCGAAGGAGGGACTAGTTCCATAGAGCAGTTCTTC. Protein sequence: CASSEGGTSSIEQFF.

The CDR3: CASSFLTGKVNTGELFF. CDR3 in DNA: TGTGCCAGCAGCTTTTTGACAGGGAAGGTGAACACCGGGGAGCTGTTTTTT. The gene calls are TRBV5-5 and TRBJ2-2; 7 nucleotides align to TRBD1. V gave up 2 bases and J gave up 1 base; unmatched junction bases: 8. Per germline, CDR1 SGHKS and CDR2 YYEKEE (reference sequence). The CDR3 is made up of 17 amino acids.

The CDR3 reads CASSRLDRGQANVLTF. The CDR3 DNA reads as TGTGCCAGCTCACGGTTAGACAGGGGCCAGGCCAACGTCCTGACTTTC. The chain employs TRBV18 and TRBJ2-6; 8 nucleotides line up with TRBD1. The V segment lost 4 bases and the J segment 6 bases; nucleotides outside the gene matches: 8. Germline V gives CDR1 KGHSH, CDR2 LQKENI. The CDR3 has 16 amino acids.

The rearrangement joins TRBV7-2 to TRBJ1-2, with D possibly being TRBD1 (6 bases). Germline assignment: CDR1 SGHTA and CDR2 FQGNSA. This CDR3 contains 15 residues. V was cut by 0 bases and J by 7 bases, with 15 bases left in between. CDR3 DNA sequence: TGTGCCAGCAGCTTAGCCCGACAGGTACTCTCTGGCTACACCTTC. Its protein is CASSLARQVLSGYTF.

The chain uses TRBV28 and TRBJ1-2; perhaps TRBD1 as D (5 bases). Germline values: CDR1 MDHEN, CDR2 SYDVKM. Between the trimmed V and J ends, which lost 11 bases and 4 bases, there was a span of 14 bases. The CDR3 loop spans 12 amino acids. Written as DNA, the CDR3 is TGTGCCGCCGAATCCAGGGTCTATGGCTACACCTTC. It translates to CAAESRVYGYTF.

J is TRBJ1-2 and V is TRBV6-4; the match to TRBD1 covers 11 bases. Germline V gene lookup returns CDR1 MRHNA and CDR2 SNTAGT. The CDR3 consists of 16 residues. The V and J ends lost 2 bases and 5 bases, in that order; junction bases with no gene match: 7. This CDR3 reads CASSDRPGQGEYGYTF. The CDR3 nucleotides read TGTGCCAGCAGTGACCGCCCGGGACAGGGGGAATATGGCTACACCTTC.

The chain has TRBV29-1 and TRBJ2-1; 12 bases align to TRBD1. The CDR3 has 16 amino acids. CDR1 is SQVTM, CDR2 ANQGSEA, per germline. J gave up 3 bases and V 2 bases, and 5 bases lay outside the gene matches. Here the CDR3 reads CSVELRDRGHYNEQFF. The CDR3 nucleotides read TGCAGCGTTGAACTCCGGGACAGGGGGCACTACAATGAGCAGTTCTTC.